The rows below give T cell receptor beta chains drawn from one sample of a study of beta chain features in type 1 diabetes. The repertoire was sequenced with immunoSEQ multiplex PCR; TCRdb's copy has only in-frame clones and lacks some. The sample has 430,000 or so clones, roughly an eighth seen once; the top ten hold 0.045% to 0.06%. What was sequenced was naive CD4+ T cells from blood. The receptors come from a woman aged 18-29 years in good health. Each CDR3 is given with its conserved first and last residue. D genes are given only for firm matches. Rows give clone size only sometimes, using once, few, many, or a class for an expanded clone.

D,J,V,length,size,CDR3,DNA
NA,TRBJ2-7,TRBV27,14,few,CASKGRRPPYEQYF,TGTGCCAGCAAAGGCCGACGCCCGCCCTACGAGCAGTACTTC
NA,TRBJ1-2,TRBV29-1,13,few,CSVEVEPGLGYTF,TGCAGCGTTGAAGTTGAGCCAGGGCTTGGCTACACCTTC
NA,TRBJ1-6,TRBV2,12,NA,CASRQSNSPLHF,TGTGCCAGCAGGCAGTCCAATTCACCCCTCCACTTT
TRBD1,TRBJ1-5,TRBV27,15,NA,CASSTDRGGNQPQHF,TGTGCCAGCAGTACAGACAGGGGCGGCAATCAGCCCCAGCATTTT
NA,TRBJ2-4,TRBV2,13,few,CASSGRGLDIQYF,TGTGCCAGCAGTGGCCGGGGGCTAGACATTCAGTACTTC
NA,TRBJ1-2,TRBV25-1,12,NA,CASRDGGDGYTF,TGTGCCAGCAGAGACGGTGGCGATGGCTACACCTTC
NA,TRBJ2-1,TRBV2,12,NA,CAPTRSLGEQFF,TGTGCCCCCACGCGCAGCTTAGGTGAGCAGTTCTTC
NA,TRBJ2-2,TRBV7-8,13,few,CASSLVDTGELFF,TGTGCCAGCAGCTTAGTTGACACCGGGGAGCTGTTTTTT
NA,TRBJ1-6,TRBV5-4,13,few,CASSYDRNSPLHF,TGTGCCAGCAGCTACGACAGAAATTCACCCCTCCACTTT
TRBD1,TRBJ1-2,TRBV29-1,12,NA,CSVPTGVYGYTF,TGCAGCGTTCCCACAGGGGTCTATGGCTACACCTTC
NA,TRBJ2-5,TRBV7-2,15,NA,CASSAAGTPQETQYF,TGTGCCAGCAGCGCGGCCGGGACGCCCCAAGAGACCCAGTACTTC
NA,TRBJ1-1,TRBV5-1,15,NA,CASSQEVGAGTEAFF,TGCGCCAGCAGCCAGGAGGTGGGCGCGGGCACTGAAGCTTTCTTT
NA,TRBJ1-1,TRBV9,15,NA,CASSPRGTSNTEAFF,TGTGCCAGCAGCCCGAGAGGGACCTCGAACACTGAAGCTTTCTTT
NA,TRBJ1-2,TRBV18,18,NA,CASSPRKPGTDPNYGYTF,TGTGCCAGCTCACCACGGAAACCCGGGACGGACCCTAACTATGGCTACACCTTC
NA,TRBJ1-5,TRBV7-2,13,NA,CASSVDKYQPQHF,TGTGCCAGCAGCGTCGATAAATATCAGCCCCAGCATTTT
TRBD2,TRBJ2-1,TRBV7-9,15,few,CASSPGLAGYNEQFF,TGTGCCAGCAGCCCAGGACTAGCGGGATACAATGAGCAGTTCTTC
NA,TRBJ2-5,TRBV4-3,15,few,CASSRGIQRQETQYF,TGCGCCAGCAGCCGTGGTATACAGAGGCAAGAGACCCAGTACTTC
TRBD1,TRBJ2-7,TRBV6-1,15,few,CASSEAPGQYYEQYF,TGTGCCAGCAGTGAAGCCCCGGGACAGTACTACGAGCAGTACTTC
TRBD1,TRBJ2-1,TRBV9,15,NA,CASSATGTVYNEQFF,TGTGCCAGCAGCGCTACCGGGACAGTTTACAATGAGCAGTTCTTC
NA,TRBJ2-2,TRBV9,15,NA,CASSVVPGNTGELFF,TGTGCCAGCAGCGTAGTCCCGGGGAACACCGGGGAGCTGTTTTTT
NA,TRBJ1-2,TRBV19,12,few,CASSSGPGRYTF,TGTGCCAGTAGTTCCGGCCCCGGACGCTACACCTTC
TRBD2,TRBJ2-7,TRBV5-1,14,few,CASSGTSGRYEQYF,TGCGCCAGCAGCGGGACTAGCGGGAGATACGAGCAGTACTTC